This entry lists 24 T cell receptor beta chains sequenced from one sample in a study of blood T cell repertoires in COVID-19. Generated by immunoSEQ multiplex PCR, the TCRdb table keeps only in-frame clones and is missing some. The sample carries 200,000 to 300,000 clones, roughly 90% recorded once. Sequencing was performed on peripheral blood. The receptor source for this set is a man in his sixties who had recovered from COVID-19.

The CDR3 reads CASSRYIGEVPGNTIYF. The DNA of the CDR3 is TGTGCTAGTTCCCGTTATATCGGGGAGGTCCCTGGAAACACCATATATTTT. The chain employs TRBV12-5 and TRBJ1-3; no clear D gene. This CDR3 is 17 amino acids long. V lost 8 bases to trimming and J lost 2 bases, with 22 bases between them. Germline-derived CDR1 and CDR2 are LGHNT and FRNRAP.

V is TRBV30 and J is TRBJ2-3; TRBD2 agrees at 9 bases. This CDR3 is built from 14 residues. Germline CDR1 is GTSNPN and CDR2 is SVGIG (reference sequence). The ends lost 5 bases at V and 2 bases at J; junction bases unmatched: 5. CDR3 in amino acids: CAWGSGGNTDTQYF. As DNA, the CDR3 is TGTGCCTGGGGGAGCGGGGGGAACACAGATACGCAGTATTTT.

The rearrangement links TRBV7-9 to TRBJ2-7; 7 bases line up with TRBD1. V shed 5 bases, J shed 4 bases, and the junction held 11 bases outside the gene matches. Germline lookup yields CDR1 SEHNR and CDR2 FQNEAQ (reference sequence). CDR3 size: 15 residues. Written as DNA, the CDR3 is TGTGCCAGCAGCCCCCGGACAGGACGAGGTTACGAGCAGTACTTC. As protein: CASSPRTGRGYEQYF.

The V call is TRBV10-3, the J call TRBJ1-2; D is unresolved. The CDR3 covers 12 residues. V was pared by 5 bases and J by 2 bases, with 6 bases between. Germline loops: CDR1 ENHRY, CDR2 SYGVKD. The CDR3 reads CAISPVNYGYTF. The CDR3 DNA follows: TGTGCCATCAGTCCCGTAAACTATGGCTACACCTTC.

The chain combines TRBV9 with TRBJ2-3; perhaps TRBD2 as D (5 bases). This CDR3 spans 15 amino acids. In germline, CDR1 is SGDLS, CDR2 YYNGEE. The V gene lost 0 bases and the J gene lost 1 base, with 9 bases spanning the gap. Written as DNA, the CDR3 is TGTGCCAGCAGCGTAGCTCTAGCCGGCACAGATACGCAGTATTTT. Its protein product is CASSVALAGTDTQYF.

The gene calls are TRBV18 and TRBJ2-2; TRBD1 matches at 7 bases. CDR1 is KGHSH and CDR2 is LQKENI in the germline V gene. Germline trimming cut 4 bases from V and 3 bases from J; bases unmatched to any gene: 5. The CDR3 contains 15 residues. The CDR3 region is CASSQDRADTGELFF. CDR3 nucleotides: TGTGCCAGCTCACAAGACAGGGCGGACACCGGGGAGCTGTTTTTT.

The CDR3 here is CASSYPGSGYNNEQFF. The CDR3 DNA reads as TGTGCCAGCAGTTATCCGGGAAGCGGGTACAACAATGAGCAGTTCTTC. V and J are TRBV6-6 and TRBJ2-1; D perhaps matches TRBD2 (6 bases). CDR3 length equals 16 residues. The germline gives CDR1 MNHNY, CDR2 SVGAGI (reference sequence). With 3 bases removed from V and 5 bases from J, the gap between germline ends came to 17 bases.

This chain joins TRBV12-3 or TRBV12-4 and TRBJ1-1; no clear D gene. V lost 3 bases, J lost 9 bases, and 8 bases lay in between. The CDR3 loop spans 11 amino acids. The CDR3 loop reads CASSFVGKAFF. The DNA of the CDR3 is TGTGCCAGCAGTTTTGTGGGCAAAGCTTTCTTT.

This clone was observed a few times. The chain recombines TRBV10-2 with TRBJ1-6; 8 bases line up with TRBD1. CDR3 length: 14 residues. Germline lookup yields CDR1 WSHSY and CDR2 SAAADI. The trim removed 6 bases at V and 7 bases at J, leaving 5 bases unmatched. The CDR3 DNA reads TGCGCCAGCAGCTCGGGACAGGTCAATTCACCCCTCCACTTT. It specifies CASSSGQVNSPLHF.

The chain uses TRBV24-1 and TRBJ2-2; the D gene is possibly TRBD1 (5 bases). The CDR3 sequence is 19 residues long. The V gene's germline CDR1 is KGHDR and CDR2 SFDVKD. Between the trimmed V and J ends, which lost 3 bases and 4 bases, there was a span of 23 bases. CDR3 loop: CATSDRAGKGLRGTGELFF. In nucleotides, the CDR3 is TGTGCCACCAGTGATAGGGCAGGGAAAGGGTTACGAGGCACCGGGGAGCTGTTTTTT.

V usage is TRBV19 and J usage is TRBJ2-1; the match to TRBD1 covers 8 bases. The length of the CDR3 is 15 residues. Unmatched junction bases numbered 7, after V lost 3 bases and J lost 6 bases. Germline assignment: CDR1 LNHDA and CDR2 SQIVND (reference sequence). CDR3 DNA: TGTGCCAGTAGTATGACGGACAGGGTCTTCAATGAGCAGTTCTTC. Translated, it gives CASSMTDRVFNEQFF.

The V and J genes are TRBV10-3 and TRBJ2-2, with a weak D call TRBD1 (5 bases). The V end was cut by 2 bases, the J end by 5 bases, with 9 bases between. Germline loops: CDR1 ENHRY, CDR2 SYGVKD. The CDR3 length is 14 residues. CDR3 nucleotides: TGTGCCATCAGTGAGCAGAAGGGGACCGGGGAGCTGTTTTTT. This gives the protein CAISEQKGTGELFF.

The V and J genes are TRBV10-3 and TRBJ1-1, with a tentative D call TRBD1 (5 bases). Germline assignment: CDR1 ENHRY and CDR2 SYGVKD. With 8 bases removed from V and 4 bases from J, the gap between germline ends came to 14 bases. The CDR3 consists of 13 residues. The CDR3 protein is CAIGAVAGTEAFF. The CDR3 DNA follows: TGTGCCATCGGGGCCGTAGCAGGCACTGAAGCTTTCTTT.

The count of this clone is one. This chain links TRBV18 with TRBJ1-2; D is perhaps TRBD1 (5 bases). In germline, CDR1 is KGHSH, CDR2 LQKENI. Between the trimmed V and J ends, which lost 6 bases and 0 bases, there was a span of 11 bases. CDR3 length equals 14 residues. Here the CDR3 reads CASSPDSANYGYTF. The CDR3 nucleotides read TGTGCCAGCTCCCCAGACAGCGCTAACTATGGCTACACCTTC. Variable domain in full (rest from reference TRBV18 and TRBJ1-2): NAGVMQNPRHLVRRRGQEARLRCSPMKGHSHVYWYRQLPEEGLKFMVYLQKENIIDESGMPKERFSAEFPKEGPSILRIQQVVRGDSAAYFCASSPDSANYGYTFGSGTRLTVV.

The V gene is TRBV10-3, the J gene TRBJ1-5; D is possibly TRBD1 (6 bases). Trimming left V 2 bases short and J 3 bases short, with 11 bases between. The V gene's germline CDR1 is ENHRY and CDR2 SYGVKD. This CDR3 is 15 amino acids long. CDR3 bases: TGTGCCATCAGTGAGCAGGGGACGTCCAATCAGCCCCAGCATTTT. It specifies CAISEQGTSNQPQHF.

The J gene is TRBJ1-2, the V gene TRBV5-8; D is perhaps TRBD1 (5 bases). Deletions cut 1 base from V and 8 bases from J, with 15 bases between. From germline, CDR1 is SGHTS and CDR2 YDEGEE. This CDR3 region has 14 residues. CDR3 loop: CASSLSVRAGGYTF. The CDR3 DNA reads TGTGCCAGCAGCTTGTCAGTCAGGGCCGGAGGCTACACCTTC.

This chain uses TRBV5-6 with TRBJ2-7; D perhaps matches TRBD2 (5 bases). This CDR3 region has 12 residues. CDR1 is SGHDT and CDR2 is YYEEEE in the germline V gene. Trimming took 4 bases from V and 4 from J, leaving 9 bases between them. CDR3 region: CASSVGVYEQYF. CDR3 coding DNA: TGTGCCAGCAGCGTCGGGGTTTACGAGCAGTACTTC.

V gene TRBV9 combines with J gene TRBJ1-2, with 7 bases that match TRBD1. The CDR3 is 15 residues long. Germline CDR1 is SGDLS and CDR2 is YYNGEE. With 3 bases clipped from V and 4 bases from J, the junction kept 9 bases outside the gene matches. The CDR3 DNA follows: TGTGCCAGCAGCGGACGGGACAGACCCACCTATGGCTACACCTTC. Residues: CASSGRDRPTYGYTF.

The count of this clone is one. The J gene is TRBJ1-1, the V gene TRBV12-3 or TRBV12-4, with a tentative D call TRBD1 (5 bases). The CDR3 is 13 amino acids. V was clipped by 5 bases and J by 7 bases, with 14 bases between them. The CDR3 loop reads CASSRHLGGEAFF. As DNA, the CDR3 is TGTGCCAGCAGTCGTCACCTGGGGGGTGAAGCTTTCTTT.

This chain joins TRBV5-6 and TRBJ2-2, with D perhaps TRBD1 (7 bases). Trimming pared 7 bases from V and 3 bases from J, leaving 19 bases between. This CDR3 comprises 16 residues. Per the germline V gene, CDR1 is SGHDT and CDR2 is YYEEEE. CDR3 in DNA: TGTGCCAGCGGGGCCCCCAGGGGGGCGTACACCGGGGAGCTGTTTTTT. Its translation is CASGAPRGAYTGELFF.

The chain is built from TRBV7-8 and TRBJ2-1; D not resolved. The CDR3 sequence is 13 residues long. Germline loops: CDR1 SGHVS, CDR2 FQNEAQ. Trimming pared 1 base from V and 5 bases from J, leaving 6 bases between. The CDR3 sequence is CASSLDRHNEQFF. The CDR3, as DNA: TGTGCCAGCAGCTTAGACAGACACAATGAGCAGTTCTTC.

V usage is TRBV6-1 and J usage is TRBJ2-7; D is unclear. The V gene's germline CDR1 is MNHNS and CDR2 SASEGT. The CDR3 is made up of 12 amino acids. The V gene lost 3 bases and the J gene lost 7 bases, with 10 bases spanning the gap. The CDR3 DNA reads TGTGCCAGCAGTGACATCTCTAGGGAGCAGTACTTC. Translation: CASSDISREQYF.

The chain carries TRBV6-1 and TRBJ2-5, with 9 nucleotides matching TRBD2. Trimming took 4 bases from V and 1 from J; bases not matched to a gene: 7. The CDR3 sequence is 16 residues long. Germline V CDR1 and CDR2: MNHNS, SASEGT. CDR3 nucleotides: TGTGCCAGCAGTGTTTCGGCGGGGGGGGCCCAAGAGACCCAGTACTTC. Its translation: CASSVSAGGAQETQYF.

Worth noting for this clone: Other DNA sequences from this sample encode an identical CDR3 as well. This chain links TRBV9 with TRBJ1-2, with D unresolved. Germline loops: CDR1 SGDLS, CDR2 YYNGEE. The V gene lost 2 bases and the J gene lost 4 bases, with 6 bases spanning the gap. The CDR3 is 12 amino acids. The CDR3 spells CASSVSGYGYTF. The CDR3 nucleotides are TGTGCCAGCAGCGTGTCAGGCTATGGCTACACCTTC.